These 17 T cell receptor beta chains were sequenced from one sample in a study of T cell responses to AZD1222 COVID-19 vaccine. Sequencing was performed with immunoSEQ multiplex PCR; in TCRdb, only in-frame clones are kept and a portion is missing. The sample comprises around 110,000 clones, around 91% of which are singletons, and about 1.6% rests with the top ten. The sample was peripheral blood, taken 28 days after the second AZD1222 dose. The source is an adult who received the AZD1222 COVID-19 vaccine.

The table lists this clone with a count of one. This CDR3 is CASRPGLFSSAFF. For the CDR3, the DNA is TGTGCCAGCAGGCCGGGACTTTTCTCATCAGCTTTCTTT. This chain links TRBV2 with TRBJ1-1, with TRBD1 as a possible D gene (5 bases). CDR1 is SNHLY, CDR2 FYNNEI, per germline. Trimming took off 6 bases at V and 10 bases at J, with 18 bases between the two ends. The length of the CDR3 is 13 residues.

This sequence joins TRBV4-1 and TRBJ1-5, with D hard to call. CDR1 and CDR2 (germline): MGHRA, YSYEKL. Trimming pared 0 bases from V and 2 bases from J, leaving 11 bases between. This CDR3 comprises 16 residues. CDR3 in DNA: TGCGCCAGCAGCCAAGACGTGTATTACGGCAATCAGCCCCAGCATTTT. Translating gives CASSQDVYYGNQPQHF.

V gene TRBV27 combines with J gene TRBJ1-4, with 7 bases fitting TRBD1. Trimming at V came to 6 bases and at J to 0 bases, leaving 10 bases not matched to a gene. The CDR3 loop spans 17 amino acids. Germline V gene sequence: CDR1 MNHEY, CDR2 SMNVEV (reference sequence). This CDR3 is CASRKRDSAATNEKLFF. The CDR3 DNA reads TGTGCCAGCAGGAAAAGGGACAGCGCCGCAACTAATGAAAAACTGTTTTTT.

The chain couples TRBV5-1 to TRBJ2-7, with D maybe TRBD1 (5 bases). This CDR3 spans 13 amino acids. V was shortened by 2 bases and J by 3 bases, with 9 bases between the two germline ends. Germline loops: CDR1 SGHRS, CDR2 YFSETQ. CDR3 in DNA: TGCGCCAGCAGCTTAGGGGTTATCTACGAGCAGTACTTC. Its protein is CASSLGVIYEQYF.

This rearrangement joins TRBV30 to TRBJ1-3, with no clear D. Germline V lookup: CDR1 GTSNPN, CDR2 SVGIG (reference sequence). The CDR3 is 11 residues long. V lost 3 bases, J lost 4 bases, and 4 bases lay in between. The CDR3: CAWRLGNTIYF. The CDR3 coding sequence is TGTGCCTGGAGGTTAGGAAACACCATATATTTT.

The rearrangement links TRBV3-1 (or the pseudogene TRBV3-2) to TRBJ1-2; 9 nucleotides line up with TRBD1. This CDR3 region has 15 residues. J was trimmed by 7 bases and V by 3 bases; bases with no gene match: 9. Germline V gene lookup returns CDR1 LGHDT and CDR2 YNNKEL (reference sequence). The DNA of the CDR3 is TGTGCCAGCAGCCAGCTATCCGGGACAGGGACTGGCTACACCTTC. It yields the protein CASSQLSGTGTGYTF.

There are a few counts of this clone. The rearrangement joins TRBV6-5 to TRBJ1-1; D gene ambiguous. Germline V lookup: CDR1 MNHEY, CDR2 SVGAGI. Trimming cost V 4 bases and J 7 bases, with 10 bases left between them. The CDR3 totals 12 residues. The CDR3 reads CASSSRLNEAFF. The CDR3, as DNA: TGTGCCAGCAGTTCGAGGTTAAATGAAGCTTTCTTT.

The chain employs TRBV5-1 and TRBJ2-7; 10 bases match TRBD2. The V gene end was trimmed by 2 bases and the J gene end by 4 bases; junction bases not matched to a gene: 6. The V gene's germline CDR1 is SGHRS and CDR2 YFSETQ. The CDR3 runs 15 residues. CDR3 loop: CASSFGGLAVYEQYF. The CDR3 DNA sequence: TGCGCCAGCAGCTTCGGCGGACTAGCGGTTTACGAGCAGTACTTC. Full variable domain (remainder filled in from reference TRBV5-1 and TRBJ2-7): KAGVTQTPRYLIKTRGQQVTLSCSPISGHRSVSWYQQTPGQGLQFLFEYFSETQRNKGNFPGRFSGRQFSNSRSEMNVSTLELGDSALYLCASSFGGLAVYEQYFGPGTRLTVT.

The rearrangement uses TRBV4-1 and TRBJ2-6; D not certain. Trimming cost V 1 base and J 0 bases, with 10 bases left between them. Germline loops: CDR1 MGHRA, CDR2 YSYEKL. CDR3 length equals 17 residues. CDR3 nucleotides: TGCGCCAGCAGCCAAGTCTACACCCTCTCTGGGGCCAACGTCCTGACTTTC. This encodes CASSQVYTLSGANVLTF.

The chain carries TRBV28 and TRBJ1-1, with no clear D. Germline loops: CDR1 MDHEN, CDR2 SYDVKM. Trimming stripped 4 bases from V and 1 base from J, with 7 bases between. The CDR3 has 13 amino acids. The CDR3 protein is CASSSHKNTEAFF. Here the CDR3 DNA reads TGTGCCAGCAGTTCCCACAAGAACACTGAAGCTTTCTTT.

The V call is TRBV4-1, the J call TRBJ2-7; 13 bases align to TRBD2. Germline lookup yields CDR1 MGHRA and CDR2 YSYEKL. J gave up 4 bases and V 2 bases, and 5 bases lay outside the gene matches. The CDR3 is 16 amino acids. The CDR3 protein is CASSQLPLAGGYEQYF. CDR3 nucleotide sequence: TGCGCCAGCAGCCAACTCCCACTAGCGGGGGGGTACGAGCAGTACTTC.

This clone has a single count. One end of the junction does not line up with germline, which may come from a read error. This chain connects TRBV27 to TRBJ1-1, with TRBD1 matching over 9 bases. This CDR3 spans 13 amino acids. CDR1 is MNHEY, CDR2 SMNVEV, per germline (reference sequence). The CDR3 nucleotides are TGCCCCCAGGAGGGGACAGGGACCACTGAAGCTTTCTTT. Translating gives CPQEGTGTTEAFF.

This chain joins TRBV15 and TRBJ1-5; D possibly corresponds to TRBD1 (6 bases). The CDR3 sequence is 16 residues long. V shed 0 bases and J shed 3 bases, with 12 bases lying between them. Germline-derived CDR1 and CDR2 are LNHNV and YYDKDF (reference sequence). CDR3 region: CATSRDGWGANQPQHF. CDR3 nucleotide sequence: TGTGCCACCAGCAGAGATGGATGGGGGGCCAATCAGCCCCAGCATTTT.

The CDR3 protein is CASSFLFASGLYNEQFF. The DNA for the CDR3 is TGTGCCAGCAGTTTCCTTTTCGCTAGCGGTTTATACAATGAGCAGTTCTTC. The chain recombines TRBV27 with TRBJ2-1, with TRBD2 matching 7 bases. This CDR3 spans 17 amino acids. The germline V gene has CDR1 MNHEY and CDR2 SMNVEV (reference sequence). Germline trimming cut 3 bases from V and 4 bases from J; bases unmatched to any gene: 12.

The chain combines TRBV10-3 with TRBJ1-2; D possibly corresponds to TRBD1 (5 bases). The V gene lost 7 bases and the J gene lost 3 bases, with 12 bases spanning the gap. This CDR3 is 13 amino acids long. Germline CDR1 ENHRY, CDR2 SYGVKD. The CDR3 region has the DNA TGTGCCATCACCTTCGACAGCCACTATGGCTACACCTTC. Residues: CAITFDSHYGYTF.

V usage is TRBV11-2 and J usage is TRBJ2-1; a weak D match, TRBD2 (6 bases). Germline-derived CDR1 and CDR2 are SGHAT and FQNNGV. The V and J ends lost 4 bases and 4 bases respectively, with 17 bases between them. The CDR3 spans 16 residues. CDR3 region: CASSSLLAWIYNEQFF. The CDR3 nucleotides read TGTGCCAGCAGCTCCCTACTAGCTTGGATTTACAATGAGCAGTTCTTC.

The rearrangement joins TRBV30 to TRBJ2-1; 7 bases are shared with TRBD2. The germline V gene encodes CDR1 GTSNPN and CDR2 SVGIG (reference sequence). J gave up 4 bases and V 4 bases, and 7 bases lay outside the gene matches. The CDR3 loop spans 14 amino acids. For the CDR3, the DNA is TGTGCCTGGACTGGTATTAGCGGGTACAATGAGCAGTTCTTC. Its translation: CAWTGISGYNEQFF. Full variable domain (rest looked up from reference TRBV30 and TRBJ2-1): SQTIHQWPATLVQPVGSPLSLECTVEGTSNPNLYWYRQAAGRGLQLLFYSVGIGQISSEVPQNLSASRPQDRQFILSSKKLLLSDSGFYLCAWTGISGYNEQFFGPGTRLTVL.